This TCR beta chain was observed in a study of blood T cell repertoires in COVID-19. This clone was observed a single time. All enrollees were roughly 18 to 89 years old and from fewer than 30 US areas. Which cohort a participant joined came from the clinical history participants gave. Some clones are missing from TCRdb's copy, which holds only in-frame ones; the method was immunoSEQ multiplex PCR. This sample has over 300,000 clones, with 70% to 90% found just once. The length of the CDR3 is 15 residues. Trimming pared 4 bases from V and 0 bases from J, leaving 13 bases between. Germline CDR1 is SGHNT and CDR2 is YYREEE (reference sequence).

The specimen was PBMCs or T cells enriched from blood (not recorded which). The clonotype originates from a young man who had recovered from COVID-19. The J gene is TRBJ1-1, the V gene TRBV5-4; D is uncertain. CDR3 region: CASSVDISMNTEAFF. The CDR3 nucleotides are TGTGCCAGCAGCGTCGACATATCCATGAACACTGAAGCTTTCTTT.